Listed here are 12 T cell receptor beta chains from one sample, sequenced in a study of blood T cell repertoires in COVID-19. Only in-frame clones appear in the TCRdb table, and some are missing; sequencing was by immunoSEQ multiplex PCR. In the table there are approximately 130,000 clones, 70% to 90% of which are singletons. The sample was peripheral blood. The receptors stem from a woman aged 50 to 60 who had recovered from COVID-19.

The V call is TRBV9, the J call TRBJ2-1, with D perhaps TRBD2 (6 bases). Trimming stripped 4 bases from V and 0 bases from J, with 14 bases between. This CDR3 comprises 16 residues. Germline values: CDR1 SGDLS, CDR2 YYNGEE. This CDR3 is CASSPLMGLSYNEQFF. Here the CDR3 DNA reads TGTGCCAGCAGCCCTCTCATGGGACTCTCCTACAATGAGCAGTTCTTC. The variable domain in full, with the rest retrieved from reference TRBV9 and TRBJ2-1, is DSGVTQTPKHLITATGQRVTLRCSPRSGDLSVYWYQQSLDQGLQFLIQYYNGEERAKGNILERFSAQQFPDLHSELNLSSLELGDSALYFCASSPLMGLSYNEQFFGPGTRLTVL.

V is TRBV6-5 and J is TRBJ2-3; D is unresolved. Trimming shortened V by 5 bases and J by 7 bases, and 16 bases separated the two germline ends. Germline values: CDR1 MNHEY, CDR2 SVGAGI. The CDR3 covers 14 residues. The CDR3 is CASSPAPGVNTQYF. CDR3 nucleotide sequence: TGTGCCAGCAGTCCCGCGCCGGGTGTAAATACGCAGTATTTT.

This chain links TRBV5-1 with TRBJ2-5; D might be TRBD2 (7 bases). Trimming took 7 bases from V and 5 from J, leaving 24 bases between them. Germline loops: CDR1 SGHRS, CDR2 YFSETQ. This CDR3 comprises 16 residues. The CDR3 DNA is TGCGCCAGCCGCCCGCTGGGCGGGGGCCCGGGGGAGACCCAGTACTTC. Translating it yields CASRPLGGGPGETQYF.

This chain connects TRBV7-8 to TRBJ2-7, with 8 bases matching TRBD2. In germline, CDR1 is SGHVS, CDR2 FQNEAQ. The J segment lost 4 bases and the V segment lost 1 base, leaving 6 bases of the junction unmatched. The CDR3 totals 15 residues. In nucleotides, the CDR3 is TGTGCCAGCAGCTTAGAGGGTAGCGGGGAGTACGAGCAGTACTTC. Its translation: CASSLEGSGEYEQYF.

The chain carries TRBV5-1 and TRBJ2-1; the match to TRBD2 covers 7 bases. J lost 2 bases, V lost 4 bases, and 9 bases had no gene match. This CDR3 is built from 16 residues. Germline CDR1 and CDR2: SGHRS and YFSETQ. The CDR3 here is CASSRRARGTYNEQFF. The CDR3 DNA follows: TGCGCCAGCAGCCGTAGGGCGCGGGGGACCTACAATGAGCAGTTCTTC.

This clone was recorded once. The chain couples TRBV3-1 (or the pseudogene TRBV3-2) to TRBJ1-2; 7 nucleotides line up with TRBD1. The CDR3 spans 16 residues. The trim removed 2 bases at V and 2 bases at J, leaving 8 bases unmatched. CDR1 LGHDT and CDR2 YNNKEL come from the germline V gene (reference sequence). CDR3 protein: CASSQTTRGPNYGYTF. The CDR3 DNA follows: TGTGCCAGCAGCCAAACAACGAGGGGGCCGAACTATGGCTACACCTTC.

The rearrangement links TRBV13 to TRBJ1-2; the D gene is possibly TRBD1 (6 bases). The CDR3 loop spans 14 amino acids. Germline loops: CDR1 PRHDT, CDR2 FYEKMQ (reference sequence). Trimming shortened V by 8 bases and J by 5 bases, and 18 bases separated the two germline ends. Here the CDR3 DNA reads TGTGCCAGCGGCGAGGGAGACAGGAATTATGGCTACACCTTC. This encodes CASGEGDRNYGYTF.

The rearrangement joins TRBV4-3 to TRBJ2-3; TRBD2 matches at 8 bases. Germline V gene sequence: CDR1 LGHNA, CDR2 YSLEER. This CDR3 is built from 16 residues. Unmatched junction bases numbered 3, after V lost 0 bases and J lost 1 base. The CDR3 region is CASSQDFGGGTDTQYF. CDR3 DNA: TGCGCCAGCAGCCAAGATTTCGGGGGGGGCACAGATACGCAGTATTTT.

The CDR3 DNA reads TGTGCCAGCAGTCCCCGATTGGGGCCTCAAGGCAATCAGCCCCAGCATTTT. Translation gives CASSPRLGPQGNQPQHF. The rearrangement joins TRBV27 to TRBJ1-5; TRBD1 is a possible D gene (5 bases). This CDR3 has 17 amino acids. Germline loops: CDR1 MNHEY, CDR2 SMNVEV (reference sequence). V was pared by 5 bases and J by 2 bases, with 19 bases between.

The CDR3 bases are TGTGCCAGAAGCCCCGTGGGACTAGCGGGAGAACACGAGCAGTACTTC. Residues: CARSPVGLAGEHEQYF. This chain connects TRBV5-3 to TRBJ2-7; 14 positions agree with TRBD2. TRBV5-3 is an ORF, and what it does is uncertain. CDR3 length: 16 amino acids. The V and J ends lost 4 bases and 5 bases, in that order; junction bases with no gene match: 8.

The chain employs TRBV10-3 and TRBJ2-7, with D unresolved. V gave up 3 bases and J gave up 3 bases, with 3 bases separating them. The CDR3 loop spans 11 amino acids. CDR1 is ENHRY, CDR2 SYGVKD, per germline. CDR3: CAISDLYEQYF. The CDR3 DNA follows: TGTGCCATCAGTGATCTCTACGAGCAGTACTTC.

This chain links TRBV5-1 with TRBJ2-7; 7 bases are shared with TRBD1. The V gene end was trimmed by 4 bases and the J gene end by 2 bases; junction bases not matched to a gene: 9. There are 15 residues in the CDR3. Germline V CDR1 and CDR2: SGHRS, YFSETQ. For the CDR3, the DNA is TGCGCCAGCAGCAGAGGACAGGCCCCCGCCTACGAGCAGTACTTC. It is translated as CASSRGQAPAYEQYF.